The TCR beta chain under discussion was sequenced for a study of control samples from healthy donors and cancer patients. Produced via immunoSEQ multiplex PCR; TCRdb's table is partial and in-frame only. The table lists 150,000 to 200,000 clones, about 91% of them singletons. Trimming at V came to 6 bases and at J to 2 bases, leaving 6 bases not matched to a gene. The V gene's germline CDR1 is LNHDA and CDR2 SQIVND (reference sequence). The CDR3 is made up of 14 amino acids. Sample: blood. The sequence derives from a woman in her thirties or forties in good health. The chain employs TRBV19 and TRBJ1-2; 7 bases match TRBD1. CDR3 sequence: CASSRTGPNYGYTF. Written as DNA, the CDR3 is TGTGCCAGTAGCCGGACAGGACCCAACTATGGCTACACCTTC.